This T cell receptor (beta chain) derives from a study of blood T cell repertoires in COVID-19. Study in general: Material from acute and convalescent COVID-19 was sourced from the United States, Italy and Spain.

The CDR3 is 15 amino acids. Germline-derived CDR1 and CDR2 are MGHDK and SYGVNS. Trimming took 5 bases from V and 8 from J, leaving 18 bases between them. As handled by the study authors: Nucleated cell counts were estimated from reference gene primer amplification. The protocol was immunoSEQ multiplex PCR, while the TCRdb copy is restricted to in-frame clones and leaves out a portion. From that table come the V and J calls and clone size; the DNA was used to work out D and trimming. This sample has tens of thousands of clones, with approximately 79% found just once. This TCR came from a human donor with acute or convalescent COVID-19. The donor label of this sample is uncertain. What was sequenced was peripheral blood. The chain carries TRBV25-1 and TRBJ1-4; D remains unclear. CDR3 coding DNA: TGTGCCAGCAGTAAGGCCCCGGGGAAAGGGGAAAAACTGTTTTTT. Its translation is CASSKAPGKGEKLFF.